This T cell receptor beta chain was profiled in a study of blood T cells in healthy people across ages. This clonotype was recorded only once. Primers used in a second PCR of roughly 6 to 11 cycles were a sample-barcoded 5' primer and a J-beta primer mix. TCRdb re-called the 5' RACE reads with MiXCR, one entry per CDR3 protein. The sample carries roughly 1,800,000 distinct CDR3 sequences, just under 50% recorded once. Germline V gene sequence: CDR1 LGHNA, CDR2 YNFKEQ. This CDR3 contains 13 residues. Trimming stripped 0 bases from V and 6 bases from J, with 9 bases between. What was sequenced was blood. The V gene is TRBV4-2, the J gene TRBJ2-7; possible D gene TRBD2, 6 bases. The TCR comes from a woman aged 40 to 49 in good health. The CDR3 sequence is CASSQDGGREQYF. The CDR3 nucleotides are TGTGCCAGCAGCCAAGATGGAGGGCGCGAGCAGTACTTC.